This T cell receptor beta chain comes out of a study of cytomegalovirus exposure and HLA in healthy donors (dated by TCRdb to the late 2010s). Study-wide context: According to an earlier analysis of 587 of the donors, about 179 million T cells yielded 100 million or so unique TCR beta sequences and approximately 280 Gb of sequence data. Approximately 300 gigabases of sequencing data and around 80 million unique TCR sequences made up an early release that covered 500 to 650 HLA-typed donors. The genetic ancestry cluster associated with self-reported Caucasian donors included over 80% of the approximately 430 genotyped donors. The study aimed to test whether signatures of past pathogen exposure could be identified by cataloging public T cell receptors. The T cell repertoires of around 730 subjects were profiled by immunosequencing and related to cytomegalovirus serostatus. In addition to the first cohort of approximately 670 subjects, a separate validation cohort of approximately 120 different subjects was used. To predict cytomegalovirus infection status, the study brought together high-throughput TCR immunosequencing, statistical association of individual TCRs with disease status, and machine learning. In a later analysis, previously published TCR beta repertoires from 550 to 750 donors were re-analyzed and high-resolution HLA genotyping was added so that TCR occurrence patterns could be studied. In the later analysis, no new phenotypic data were used to find candidate immune exposures; instead, reliance was placed on TCR beta sequences and their occurrence across donors. In an earlier analysis of roughly 580 of the donors, high-throughput TCR beta sequencing was used to judge whether each TCR beta V gene segment behaved as functional or pseudogenic. Alongside the repertoire data, information on donor age, sex, ethnicity and CMV serostatus was compiled. A later genetic analysis took genome-wide SNP genotypes for about three fifths of the 666 donors and used that subset as a discovery cohort. Every discovery cohort repertoire had been produced on one sequencing platform. HLA typing included class I and class II loci at four-digit resolution. Typing coverage varied by locus: roughly 620-630 donors for A, B, C, DRB1 and DQB1; roughly 510 for DQA1; 600 to 610 for DPA1; 450 to 480 for DPB1. Five DR-DQ haplotypes were handled as single units for association and clustering because linkage in the cohort was strong. On average, 235,054 unique TCR beta nucleotide sequences were sequenced per donor among 300 to 500 genotyped donors of the cohort, with roughly 18% of those sequences being non-productive.

As encoded in the germline V gene (reference sequence), CDR1 is MNHEY while CDR2 is SMNVEV. From the cysteine up to the phenylalanine, the CDR3 has a length of 13 residues. The CDR3 DNA has 39 bases and is translated from base 1. V and J are truncated by 0 bases and 6 bases respectively, leaving an intervening sequence of 9 bases. The cohort comprised under 700 healthy bone marrow donors. All cohort members were sampled while nominally healthy, although unrecorded immune exposures were likely present. The donor was CMV seronegative and was included in the group of about 350 seronegative cohort members. Every donor gave a peripheral blood sample, and the peripheral blood mononuclear cells from that sample were used for TCR beta sequencing. Genomic DNA extraction from the blood cell samples was performed with the Qiagen DNeasy Blood Extraction Kit. The library was generated by the immunoSEQ multiplex PCR assay. For the multiplex PCR, a mixture combining 60 forward primers for TCR Vbeta segments and 13 reverse primers for TCR Jbeta segments was used. Amplification of the CDR3 region of rearranged TCR beta genes was performed with a multiplex PCR assay on genomic DNA. Amplified TCR beta libraries were sequenced as 87-base-pair reads on the Illumina HiSeq System. The paper's processing steps were these. A later analysis counted about 80 million unique TCR beta chains across the 600 to 850 repertoires, and roughly 10 million of these chains were shared by at least two donors. Raw reads were error-corrected and collapsed into unique sequences with a nearest-neighbor algorithm that merged closely related sequences to remove PCR and sequencing errors. Alignment of CDR3 sequences to IMGT reference sequences was used to assign V, D and J gene segments. Each retained sequence needed at least a six-nucleotide match to both a V gene segment and a J gene segment. Rearrangements were classified as productive when the CDR3 lacked stop codons and remained in frame with V and J, and all other rearrangements were classified as non-productive. CDR3 was defined according to IMGT convention as the region running from the second conserved V-encoded cysteine to the conserved J-encoded phenylalanine. The earlier analysis of some 550 of the donors excluded any sequence lacking an unambiguous match to a single V gene segment. An earlier analysis of 587 of the donors classified V segments as functional when productive rearrangements were above 56.7% and as segregating when the standard deviation between donors was above 5%. To diagnose cytomegalovirus status from the catalog of TCR beta chain sequences, a statistical classification framework was built. In a later analysis, TCR nucleotide sequences were compared against IMGT/GENE-DB human TR gene sequences so that V and J genes could be assigned. A later analysis assigned CDR3 sequences and most-parsimonious VDJ recombination scenarios with the TCRdist pipeline. In a later analysis, every TCR beta chain was defined by the combination of its CDR3 amino acid sequence and its V-gene family, and reads without a unique V-gene family were dropped. A later analysis removed 500 to 650 highly shared, low-generation-probability nucleotide sequences to deal with suspected cross-contamination and a sequencing artifact. In a later analysis, a clonal expansion index was calculated for each public chain from normalized within-repertoire ranks of inferred template counts. A later analysis computed generation probabilities with a VDJ recombination model fitted to out-of-frame rearrangements, and checked the results against IGoR. A later analysis scored TCR-TCR, TCR-HLA and TCR-CMV co-occurrence with hypergeometric tests, applying a repertoire-size bias correction to TCR pairs. A later analysis estimated false discovery rates by permuting HLA or CMV assignments 20 times. In a later analysis, co-occurring TCRs were grouped using DBSCAN, and TCRdist sequence similarity was added for clustering within HLA-allele-positive subsets. Repertoires with fewer than 30,000 or more than 120,000 public chains, plus five repertoires with anomalous nucleotide sharing, were excluded from co-occurrence clustering. This is the immuneACCESS table as TCRdb keeps it, with only in-frame sequences that have V and J called. A part of the clones is gone; compared with another copy, unresolved V genes explain less than half, and the rest is unexplained. Clone size and V and J calls were adopted from that table, with D and trimming inferred from the DNA. Here the sample has approximately 180,000 clones; around 75% occur a single time. The ten largest account for 1.5% to 2% of the sample.

General study outcomes and caveats: In a later genetic analysis, a missense DCLRE1C variant was associated with V-gene and J-gene trimming of TCR beta chains, and the association was replicated in an independent cohort. In the study, some 180 TCR beta chains were listed as associated with cytomegalovirus. The classifier was reported to diagnose cytomegalovirus status with high specificity and sensitivity in both the original cohort and the validation cohort. The sequencing pipeline was judged likely to have produced a cluster of highly shared sequence variants as a technical artifact. A further reported finding was that TCR beta sequences accurately predicted the HLA-A and HLA-B alleles for most subjects in the first cohort. Because HLA typing was unavailable for some donors at each locus, only the typed subset was used in association tests. In a later analysis, most CMV-associated TCR beta chains were found to appear HLA-restricted, with HLA associations seemingly driven largely by CMV exposure. A later analysis found that HLA-associated TCR beta chains were more clonally expanded and had lower generation probabilities than equally common non-associated chains. Most TCR sequences were observed very rarely across donors, whereas some public TCRs were present in many individuals. Compared with the roughly 600-donor mean, donors in an Asian-associated ancestry cluster had fewer N-insertions in productive TCRs, according to a later genetic analysis. In an earlier analysis of roughly 500 of the donors, most TCR beta V segments appeared in productive rearrangements about 87% or about 30% of the time, broadly matching IMGT annotations. Immune exposure information for the cohort was limited to CMV serostatus. Because counts were too low, seventeen rarely observed V segments, including chromosome 9 orphons, were left out of the earlier analysis of about 500 of the donors. Correlated functional status among segregating V segments might be attributable to linkage disequilibrium, but an unknown experimental factor could not be ruled out. According to a later analysis, parvovirus B19, influenza, CMV and Epstein-Barr virus appeared linked to several top co-occurrence clusters. Only TCR beta chains were sequenced in this cohort, and the absence of alpha or paired-chain data limited detectable features. When HLA alleles, especially DR and DQ, strongly co-occurred, TCR associations were difficult to assign to individual alleles. In a later analysis, some 17,000 TCR beta sequences were associated with specific HLA alleles at a false discovery rate of 0.05. The 87-base-pair reads could not distinguish some IMGT-functional V segments, including TRBV6-2 and TRBV6-3, so those segments were excluded. In a later analysis, the rate of TCR association differed among HLA loci, with DRB1 alleles having the most associated TCRs and HLA-C alleles having the fewest. Roughly uniform sequencing depth across donors was assumed in presence/absence analyses, although this assumption may not hold. In vitro tests confirmed that a few of the cytomegalovirus-associated TCR beta chains recognize cytomegalovirus antigens. The authors suggested that the approach could potentially be generalized to other disease states and immunological phenotypes.

As regards this clone: Its antigen is unknown. Qualities for individual bases were not recorded, and no much larger clone is one base off.

The sequence links TRBV27 to TRBJ2-7; the D gene cannot be resolved reliably. This TCR derives from a woman aged 25 to 39 in good health and CMV-seronegative. The sequenced material came from PBMCs. The nucleotide sequence reads as follows: TGTGCCAGCAGTTTATCGAGACTGCGCGAGCAGTACTTC. Translated, it reads CASSLSRLREQYF.